This TCR beta chain was sequenced in a study of vaccination and CD4 T cells after COVID-19. Whole-study context: Investigators drew the post-COVID samples a median around 98 days after diagnosis, with a range of 35 to 161.

Stated treatment: approximately nine-day PBMC culture with coronavirus spike peptide pools or control peptides (ViraFEST assay). A note on this clonotype: The target antigen is unknown.

Sequencing of cultured CD4+ T cell DNA used the Oncomine TCR Beta short-read assay. A single record per CDR3 protein comes from TCRdb applying MiXCR to the PCR reads. This table has around 9,200 distinct CDR3 sequences, around 63% appearing once. Germline V gene sequence: CDR1 MNHEY, CDR2 SVGEGT. The CDR3 runs to 13 residues. Trimming stripped 5 bases from V and 4 bases from J, with 11 bases between. Sample: CD4+ T cells from blood, cultured in vitro. This clonotype was sampled from a human donor who had recovered from COVID-19. The genes are TRBV6-2 or TRBV6-3 and TRBJ1-2; no clear D. The CDR3 spells CASSTTLPYGYTF. Here the CDR3 DNA reads TGTGCCAGCAGTACTACATTACCCTATGGCTACACCTTC.